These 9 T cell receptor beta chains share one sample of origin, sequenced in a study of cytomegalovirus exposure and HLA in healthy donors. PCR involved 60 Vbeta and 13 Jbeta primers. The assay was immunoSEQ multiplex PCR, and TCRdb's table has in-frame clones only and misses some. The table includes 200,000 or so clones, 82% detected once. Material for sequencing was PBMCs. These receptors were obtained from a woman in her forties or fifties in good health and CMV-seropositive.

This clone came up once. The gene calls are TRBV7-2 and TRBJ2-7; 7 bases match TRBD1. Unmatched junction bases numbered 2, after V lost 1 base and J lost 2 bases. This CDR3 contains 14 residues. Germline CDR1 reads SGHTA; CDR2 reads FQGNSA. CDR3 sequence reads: CASSLGGQTYEQYF. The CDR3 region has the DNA TGTGCCAGCAGCTTAGGGGGACAGACCTACGAGCAGTACTTC.

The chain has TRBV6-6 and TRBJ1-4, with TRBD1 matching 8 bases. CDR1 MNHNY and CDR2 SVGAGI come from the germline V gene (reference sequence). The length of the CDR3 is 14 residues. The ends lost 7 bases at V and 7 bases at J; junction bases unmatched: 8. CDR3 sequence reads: CASTATGVFEKLFF. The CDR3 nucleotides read TGTGCCAGCACCGCGACAGGGGTTTTTGAAAAACTGTTTTTT.

In DNA form, the CDR3 reads TGCGCCAGCAGCTGGGGACAGAAAAGCTCTGGGGCCAACGTCCTGACTTTC. Residues: CASSWGQKSSGANVLTF. The V and J genes are TRBV5-1 and TRBJ2-6; TRBD1 aligns across 7 bases. Looked up from germline, CDR1 is SGHRS and CDR2 is YFSETQ. Germline trimming cut 3 bases from V and 0 bases from J; bases unmatched to any gene: 6. The length of the CDR3 is 17 residues.

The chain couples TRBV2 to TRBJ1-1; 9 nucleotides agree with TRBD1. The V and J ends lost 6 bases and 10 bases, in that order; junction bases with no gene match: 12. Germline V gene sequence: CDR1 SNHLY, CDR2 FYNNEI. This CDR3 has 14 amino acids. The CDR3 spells CASSRTGVVAGAFF. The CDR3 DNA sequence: TGTGCCAGCAGCCGGACAGGGGTGGTAGCGGGAGCTTTCTTT.

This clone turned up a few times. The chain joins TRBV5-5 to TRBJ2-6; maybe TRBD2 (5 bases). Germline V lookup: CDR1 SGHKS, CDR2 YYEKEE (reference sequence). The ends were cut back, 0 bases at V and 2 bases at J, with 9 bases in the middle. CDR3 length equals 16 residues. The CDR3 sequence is CASSLGVGAGANVLTF. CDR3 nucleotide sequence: TGTGCCAGCAGCTTGGGAGTGGGAGCTGGGGCCAACGTCCTGACTTTC.

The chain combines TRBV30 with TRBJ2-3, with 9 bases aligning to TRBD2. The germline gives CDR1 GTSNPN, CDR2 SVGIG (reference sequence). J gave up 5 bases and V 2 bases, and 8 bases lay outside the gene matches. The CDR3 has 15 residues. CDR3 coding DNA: TGTGCCTGGAGTCTCGGTAGCGGGAGTGTAGATACGCAGTATTTT. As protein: CAWSLGSGSVDTQYF.

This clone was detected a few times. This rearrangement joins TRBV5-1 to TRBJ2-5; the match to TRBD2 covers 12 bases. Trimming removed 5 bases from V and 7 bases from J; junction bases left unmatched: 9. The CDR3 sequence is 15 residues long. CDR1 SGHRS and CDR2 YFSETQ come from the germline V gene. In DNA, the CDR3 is TGCGCCAGCAGTCCAAGGACTAGCGGGGCGGGGACCCAGTACTTC. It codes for CASSPRTSGAGTQYF.

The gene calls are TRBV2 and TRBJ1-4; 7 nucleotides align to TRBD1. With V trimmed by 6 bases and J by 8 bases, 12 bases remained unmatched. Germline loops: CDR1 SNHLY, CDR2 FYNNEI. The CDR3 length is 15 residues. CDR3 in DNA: TGTGCCAGCAGGGAGATGGCAGGGGGAGCAGAAAAACTGTTTTTT. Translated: CASREMAGGAEKLFF.

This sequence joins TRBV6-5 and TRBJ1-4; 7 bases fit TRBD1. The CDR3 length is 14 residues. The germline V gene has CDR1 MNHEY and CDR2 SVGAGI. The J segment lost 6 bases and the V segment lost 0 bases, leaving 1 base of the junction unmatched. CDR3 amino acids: CASSYSTGDEKLFF. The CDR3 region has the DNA TGTGCCAGCAGTTACTCAACAGGGGATGAAAAACTGTTTTTT.